The 28 T cell receptor beta chains reported below all come from one sample, sequenced in a study of cytomegalovirus exposure and HLA in healthy donors. The PCR employed 60 Vbeta primers together with 13 Jbeta primers. Data came from immunoSEQ multiplex PCR; TCRdb stores just in-frame clones and leaves some out. Of about 180,000 clones listed, 65% to 85% are singletons. Sequencing input: PBMCs. These receptors were taken from a girl between 5 and 17 years old in good health and CMV-seropositive.

The V and J genes are TRBV30 and TRBJ1-1; no definite D call. Germline V gives CDR1 GTSNPN, CDR2 SVGIG (reference sequence). CDR3 length equals 13 residues. Trimming shortened V by 5 bases and J by 5 bases, and 15 bases separated the two germline ends. CDR3 coding DNA: TGTGCCTGGGAAGGCGGAGGAGGAACTGAAGCTTTCTTT. Translating gives CAWEGGGGTEAFF.

The V and J genes are TRBV11-3 and TRBJ2-1; 13 bases are a match to TRBD2. The germline CDR1 and CDR2 sequences are SGHNT and YENEEA. The CDR3 is 18 residues long. V was pared by 3 bases and J by 8 bases, with 13 bases of the junction left unmatched. The DNA of the CDR3 is TGTGCCAGCAGCTTGGGGACTAGCGGGAACAATCGTCTGGATGAGCAGTTCTTC. This sequence encodes CASSLGTSGNNRLDEQFF.

This chain links TRBV7-2 with TRBJ2-1, with 14 bases matching TRBD2. The CDR3 spans 18 residues. J lost 5 bases, V lost 5 bases, and 11 bases had no gene match. Germline V gene sequence: CDR1 SGHTA, CDR2 FQGNSA. CDR3 in DNA: TGTGCCAGCAGCCTCCGGGGACTAGCGGGAGTCGGTAACAATGAGCAGTTCTTC. This translates into CASSLRGLAGVGNNEQFF. The full variable domain, rest sourced from reference TRBV7-2 and TRBJ2-1, is GAGVSQSPSNKVTEKGKDVELRCDPISGHTALYWYRQSLGQGLEFLIYFQGNSAPDKSGLPSDRFSAERTGGSVSTLTIQRTQQEDSAVYLCASSLRGLAGVGNNEQFFGPGTRLTVL.

This rearrangement joins TRBV10-3 to TRBJ2-5; 9 bases align to TRBD1. The J call may be in error: the DNA end matches TRBJ2-7 better. This CDR3 contains 14 residues. Looked up from germline, CDR1 is ENHRY and CDR2 is SYGVKD. CDR3 sequence (DNA): TGTGCCATCAGTGACCGGGACAGGGACTACGAGCAGTACTTC. Translation: CAISDRDRDYEQYF.

The chain couples TRBV6-5 to TRBJ2-1; TRBD2 agrees at 8 bases. Germline V gene data show CDR1 as MNHEY and CDR2 as SVGAGI. V shed 2 bases, J shed 10 bases, and the junction held 7 bases outside the gene matches. The CDR3 runs 14 residues. The CDR3 DNA sequence: TGTGCCAGCAGTTACAACGGGAGGGTCGGGGAGCAGTTCTTC. Translating it yields CASSYNGRVGEQFF.

The chain is built from TRBV7-7 and TRBJ2-5, with D possibly TRBD1 on 8 matching bases. This CDR3 is 14 amino acids long. CDR1 is SSHAT and CDR2 is FNYEAQ in the germline V gene (reference sequence). V was clipped by 6 bases and J by 5 bases, with 16 bases between them. As DNA, the CDR3 is TGTGCCAGCAGGCCTACAGGGGGGGTTGAGACCCAGTACTTC. Its protein is CASRPTGGVETQYF.

The chain recombines TRBV27 with TRBJ1-1, with D possibly being TRBD1 (5 bases). From germline, CDR1 is MNHEY and CDR2 SMNVEV (reference sequence). This CDR3 contains 11 residues. The V gene lost 3 bases and the J gene lost 11 bases, with 10 bases spanning the gap. For the CDR3, the DNA is TGTGCCAGCAGTTTTCAGGGTAGGGCTTTCTTT. Protein product: CASSFQGRAFF.

This clone came up a few times. The CDR3 coding sequence is TGTGCTAGTGGTTTGGGAATACAGCGGGAGGCCTCCTACAATGAGCAGTTCTTC. Its protein product is CASGLGIQREASYNEQFF. The chain employs TRBV12-5 and TRBJ2-1; 9 nucleotides line up with TRBD2. V trimming: 1 base; J trimming: 0 bases; junction bases outside the gene matches: 7. Germline V CDR1 and CDR2: LGHNT, FRNRAP. The CDR3 has 18 amino acids.

This sequence joins TRBV7-7 and TRBJ2-5, with 10 bases matching TRBD1. Looked up from germline, CDR1 is SSHAT and CDR2 is FNYEAQ (reference sequence). CDR3 length: 15 amino acids. The ends lost 3 bases at V and 2 bases at J; junction bases unmatched: 3. CDR3 DNA sequence: TGTGCCAGCAGCTTGGGACAGGGGATGCAAGAGACCCAGTACTTC. The encoded protein is CASSLGQGMQETQYF.

V is TRBV27 and J is TRBJ2-7; D is perhaps TRBD2 (6 bases). The CDR3 has 11 amino acids. Deletions cut 6 bases from V and 6 bases from J, with 9 bases between. In germline, CDR1 is MNHEY, CDR2 SMNVEV (reference sequence). For the CDR3, the DNA is TGTGCCAGCAGCACCGGGGGCGAGCAGTACTTC. As protein: CASSTGGEQYF.

The chain has TRBV6-5 and TRBJ1-5; D is possibly TRBD1 (5 bases). Germline CDR1 reads MNHEY; CDR2 reads SVGAGI. Trimming took 0 bases from V and 6 from J, leaving 15 bases between them. CDR3 length: 16 residues. The CDR3 loop reads CASSYSRQGSSQPQHF. CDR3 bases: TGTGCCAGCAGTTACTCCCGCCAGGGTTCGAGTCAGCCCCAGCATTTT.

V usage is TRBV4-1 and J usage is TRBJ1-1; D is unclear. Germline CDR1 and CDR2: MGHRA and YSYEKL. The germline V and J ends were trimmed by 5 bases and 0 bases, with 16 bases remaining between them. The CDR3 is made up of 16 amino acids. CDR3 protein: CASSSRPKQLNTEAFF. The DNA for the CDR3 is TGCGCCAGCAGCTCAAGGCCCAAACAGCTGAACACTGAAGCTTTCTTT.

The chain is built from TRBV9 and TRBJ1-1; TRBD1 might be the D (6 bases). This CDR3 has 17 amino acids. The V end was cut by 4 bases, the J end by 1 base, with 20 bases between. CDR1 and CDR2 from the germline V gene are SGDLS and YYNGEE. CDR3 sequence (DNA): TGTGCCAGCAGCCCCCGGTTGGGGACACGGGGGAACACTGAAGCTTTCTTT. Translated: CASSPRLGTRGNTEAFF.

The V gene is TRBV19, the J gene TRBJ1-2; 8 bases match TRBD1. The CDR3 extends over 15 amino acids. Unmatched junction bases numbered 11, after V lost 8 bases and J lost 3 bases. The germline CDR1 and CDR2 sequences are LNHDA and SQIVND (reference sequence). The CDR3 bases are TGTGCCAGTCATACAGACAGGGGAAATCACTATGGCTACACCTTC. Translating gives CASHTDRGNHYGYTF.

V and J are TRBV10-3 and TRBJ2-5; 8 positions agree with TRBD2. The junction had 6 bases not matched to a gene; V was cut back by 7 bases and J by 5 bases. Germline V gives CDR1 ENHRY, CDR2 SYGVKD. The CDR3 runs to 13 residues. CDR3 in amino acids: CAIKGGGLETQYF. The CDR3 DNA follows: TGTGCCATCAAGGGCGGGGGGCTTGAGACCCAGTACTTC.

This chain uses TRBV7-6 with TRBJ2-6; 11 nucleotides match TRBD1. The CDR3 spans 18 residues. The junction had 6 bases not matched to a gene; V was cut back by 4 bases and J by 1 base. CDR1 SGHVS and CDR2 FNYEAQ come from the germline V gene. The CDR3 loop reads CASSWTGGAVSGANVLTF. The CDR3 nucleotides are TGTGCCAGCAGCTGGACAGGGGGCGCGGTTTCTGGGGCCAACGTCCTGACTTTC.

This rearrangement joins TRBV5-6 to TRBJ2-5; D gene unclear. The tail of the sequence fits TRBJ2-7 better, so the J call may be wrong. CDR3 length: 12 amino acids. Germline CDR1 is SGHDT and CDR2 is YYEEEE. CDR3 loop: CASSSPRGEQYF. For the CDR3, the DNA is TGTGCCAGCAGCTCGCCCCGCGGCGAGCAGTACTTC.

The rearrangement joins TRBV29-1 to TRBJ1-4; maybe TRBD1 (5 bases). The V and J ends lost 0 bases and 3 bases respectively, with 14 bases between them. Germline values: CDR1 SQVTM, CDR2 ANQGSEA. This CDR3 region has 16 residues. In nucleotides, the CDR3 is TGCAGCGTTGAAGATTCGGGGGGTAGGGCTAATGAAAAACTGTTTTTT. Amino acids: CSVEDSGGRANEKLFF.

The rearrangement links TRBV7-2 to TRBJ2-2, with 7 bases aligning to TRBD2. CDR1 and CDR2 (germline): SGHTA, FQGNSA. The CDR3 is 17 residues long. The ends lost 2 bases at V and 2 bases at J; junction bases unmatched: 8. CDR3 sequence reads: CASSLQAGGRNTGELFF. Written as DNA, the CDR3 is TGTGCCAGCAGCTTACAGGCCGGCGGGAGAAACACCGGGGAGCTGTTTTTT.

The chain combines TRBV4-2 with TRBJ2-7; TRBD2 agrees at 11 bases. The CDR3 totals 18 residues. Per the germline V gene, CDR1 is LGHNA and CDR2 is YNFKEQ. Germline trimming cut 0 bases from V and 1 base from J; bases unmatched to any gene: 8. CDR3 in DNA: TGTGCCAGCAGCCAAGACGAGACTAGCGGGACTATTTCCTACGAGCAGTACTTC. Its translation is CASSQDETSGTISYEQYF.

This clone was seen a handful of times. The chain links TRBV30 to TRBJ2-3; TRBD2 matches 12 bases. The CDR3 extends over 17 amino acids. CDR1 GTSNPN and CDR2 SVGIG come from the germline V gene (reference sequence). Germline trimming cut 3 bases from V and 0 bases from J; bases unmatched to any gene: 7. The CDR3 spells CAWRALGTSGSTDTQYF. The DNA for the CDR3 is TGTGCCTGGAGAGCGCTCGGGACTAGCGGGAGCACAGATACGCAGTATTTT.

J is TRBJ1-2 and V is TRBV6-6, with 11 nucleotides matching TRBD1. In germline, CDR1 is MNHNY, CDR2 SVGAGI (reference sequence). V shed 4 bases, J shed 5 bases, and the junction held 0 bases outside the gene matches. CDR3 length equals 13 residues. The CDR3 region is CASSWDRGYGYTF. CDR3 DNA sequence: TGTGCCAGCAGTTGGGACAGGGGGTATGGCTACACCTTC.

The genes are TRBV4-1 and TRBJ1-2; 7 bases are shared with TRBD1. Trimming took 1 base from V and 6 from J; bases not matched to a gene: 11. This CDR3 has 16 amino acids. Germline V gene data show CDR1 as MGHRA and CDR2 as YSYEKL. The CDR3 DNA is TGCGCCAGCAGCCAAGCGGCAGGGGGTCGGTTGGATGGCTACACCTTC. Protein product: CASSQAAGGRLDGYTF.

The chain links TRBV25-1 to TRBJ2-7; 7 bases line up with TRBD1. After removal of 8 bases from V and 2 bases from J, the junction contained 12 bases not matched to a gene. The CDR3 consists of 15 residues. Germline CDR1 is MGHDK and CDR2 is SYGVNS. CDR3 nucleotides: TGTGCCAGCGTGGGACCGGGACAGATCACCTACGAGCAGTACTTC. It specifies CASVGPGQITYEQYF.

The chain links TRBV6-1 to TRBJ2-7; D might be TRBD1 (5 bases). The CDR3 contains 15 residues. In germline, CDR1 is MNHNS, CDR2 SASEGT. V was clipped by 0 bases and J by 7 bases, with 16 bases between them. As DNA, the CDR3 is TGTGCCAGCAGTGAAGCTCAGGGTAGTCGACAAGAGCAGTACTTC. Residues: CASSEAQGSRQEQYF.

The chain joins TRBV5-1 to TRBJ2-6; maybe TRBD1 (6 bases). Trimming stripped 4 bases from V and 3 bases from J, with 14 bases between. The CDR3 is made up of 16 amino acids. Germline V gene sequence: CDR1 SGHRS, CDR2 YFSETQ. The CDR3 sequence is CASSGGQESGANVLTF. CDR3 coding DNA: TGCGCCAGCAGCGGGGGACAAGAAAGTGGGGCCAACGTCCTGACTTTC.

The rearrangement uses TRBV4-1 and TRBJ1-1; D remains ambiguous. Looked up from germline, CDR1 is MGHRA and CDR2 is YSYEKL. This CDR3 comprises 15 residues. Trimming removed 4 bases at V and 0 bases at J, with 12 bases between. CDR3 nucleotides: TGCGCCAGCAGCCGACAACCTCCGTTGAACACTGAAGCTTTCTTT. It codes for CASSRQPPLNTEAFF.

This chain joins TRBV30 and TRBJ1-4; 8 bases align to TRBD1. CDR1 and CDR2 from the germline V gene are GTSNPN and SVGIG (reference sequence). This CDR3 has 13 residues. Trimming cost V 0 bases and J 17 bases; bases outside gene matches: 11. The CDR3 DNA follows: TGTGCCTGGAGTGTATGGACAGGGAGTATTCCATTTTTT. This sequence encodes CAWSVWTGSIPFF. The full variable domain, rest sourced from reference TRBV30 and TRBJ1-4, is SQTIHQWPATLVQPVGSPLSLECTVEGTSNPNLYWYRQAAGRGLQLLFYSVGIGQISSEVPQNLSASRPQDRQFILSSKKLLLSDSGFYLCAWSVWTGSIPFFGSGTQLSVL.